The 27 T cell receptor beta chains reported below all come from one sample, sequenced in a study of naive and memory T cell subsets. TCR cDNA received a 3' ligated oligonucleotide that carried a UMI. Amplification of ligated cDNA took four PCR rounds with SP2 and nested alpha and beta constant primers. Via MiXCR, TCRdb re-called the UMI-ligation and nested PCR reads, giving one row per CDR3 protein. This repertoire shows about 25,000 distinct CDR3 sequences, roughly 5.2% found once; its top ten account for around 7%. Material for sequencing was blood. The receptors come from an adult in good health.

There are many counts of this clonotype. The chain carries TRBV6-5 and TRBJ1-2, with D perhaps TRBD1 (6 bases). V gave up 0 bases and J gave up 4 bases, with 24 bases separating them. Germline lookup yields CDR1 MNHEY and CDR2 SVGAGI. This CDR3 contains 19 residues. The DNA of the CDR3 is TGTGCCAGCAGTTACTCGAAGAGGGCAGGGGCCTTCGGGGGCTATGGCTACACCTTC. This encodes CASSYSKRAGAFGGYGYTF.

This clonotype was seen at least ten times. The chain combines TRBV18 with TRBJ1-1, with 10 positions matching TRBD1. Per the germline V gene, CDR1 is KGHSH and CDR2 is LQKENI. The trim removed 2 bases at V and 4 bases at J, leaving 16 bases unmatched. The CDR3 runs 19 residues. CDR3 nucleotide sequence: TGTGCCAGCTCACCATTATCCGCCTCTCCGACAGGGGGCTTCACTGAAGCTTTCTTT. Residues: CASSPLSASPTGGFTEAFF.

The chain combines TRBV19 with TRBJ2-2; tentative D call: TRBD1 (6 bases). V lost 5 bases and J lost 0, with 16 bases in between. Germline V gene sequence: CDR1 LNHDA, CDR2 SQIVND (reference sequence). There are 17 residues in the CDR3. The CDR3 coding sequence is TGTGCCAGTAGTGCTTCCCCCGGGACATCGAACACCGGGGAGCTGTTTTTT. Its translation is CASSASPGTSNTGELFF. Based on the CDR3 plus reference TRBV19 and TRBJ2-2, the full variable domain is DGGITQSPKYLFRKEGQNVTLSCEQNLNHDAMYWYRQDPGQGLRLIYYSQIVNDFQKGDIAEGYSVSREKKESFPLTVTSAQKNPTAFYLCASSASPGTSNTGELFFGEGSRLTVL.

A few counts support this clonotype. V is TRBV29-1 and J is TRBJ2-7; D gene uncertain. CDR3 length: 13 amino acids. The germline V gene encodes CDR1 SQVTM and CDR2 ANQGSEA. The V and J ends lost 4 bases and 0 bases respectively, with 10 bases between them. CDR3 DNA sequence: TGCAGCGTTGTTACTCCCTCCTCCTACGAGCAGTACTTC. Amino acids: CSVVTPSSYEQYF.

This clonotype was recorded a few times. The chain links TRBV30 to TRBJ2-1; maybe TRBD2 (6 bases). The V end lost 0 bases, the J end lost 5 bases, and 17 bases lay between the germline ends. The CDR3 covers 16 residues. Looked up from germline, CDR1 is GTSNPN and CDR2 is SVGIG (reference sequence). Here the CDR3 reads CAWSVPAGYGHNEQFF. The CDR3 nucleotides read TGTGCCTGGAGTGTCCCCGCGGGATATGGACACAATGAGCAGTTCTTC.

Ten or more counts support this clonotype. The chain combines TRBV4-2 with TRBJ1-1, with D possibly matching TRBD1 (5 bases). The CDR3 has 16 residues. Germline CDR1 LGHNA, CDR2 YNFKEQ. Trimming took 2 bases from V and 0 from J, leaving 13 bases between them. Here the CDR3 reads CASSQPLTRVNTEAFF. The CDR3 nucleotides are TGTGCCAGCAGCCAACCGCTTACCAGGGTGAACACTGAAGCTTTCTTT.

This clonotype has a count of ten or more. V is TRBV9 and J is TRBJ1-1; D remains ambiguous. CDR1 and CDR2 from the germline V gene are SGDLS and YYNGEE. This CDR3 spans 13 amino acids. V lost 2 bases to trimming and J lost 0 bases, with 5 bases between them. DNA for the CDR3: TGTGCCAGCAGCGTCACCATGAACACTGAAGCTTTCTTT. It translates to CASSVTMNTEAFF.

In its sample, this clonotype ranks as medium-sized. The V and J genes are TRBV6-4 and TRBJ2-2, with 10 positions matching TRBD2. Germline V gene data show CDR1 as MRHNA and CDR2 as SNTAGT. This CDR3 is built from 15 residues. V shed 4 bases, J shed 3 bases, and the junction held 2 bases outside the gene matches. The DNA for the CDR3 is TGTGCCAGCAGTGCCGGGACTAGCGACACCGGGGAGCTGTTTTTT. Translated: CASSAGTSDTGELFF.

This clonotype was seen ten or more times. This chain uses TRBV20-1 with TRBJ2-1; D is undetermined. The germline V gene encodes CDR1 DFQATT and CDR2 SNEGSKA (reference sequence). The V and J ends lost 6 bases and 0 bases respectively, with 9 bases between them. The CDR3 covers 13 residues. CDR3 in DNA: TGCAGTGCCGACATTTACTCCTACAATGAGCAGTTCTTC. Its protein product is CSADIYSYNEQFF.

This clonotype was seen a handful of times. The rearrangement uses TRBV6-2 or TRBV6-3 and TRBJ2-1, with 10 bases aligning to TRBD2. Germline V gives CDR1 MNHEY, CDR2 SVGEGT. CDR3 length: 16 amino acids. V dropped 6 bases and J dropped 3; count of bases not matched to a gene: 8. The CDR3 DNA reads TGTGCCAGCAGCACCGGACTAGCGGAAAACTACAATGAGCAGTTCTTC. It encodes CASSTGLAENYNEQFF.

Comments on this clonotype: A much larger clone is a single base away; this may be a read error. V gene TRBV20-1 combines with J gene TRBJ2-1, with TRBD2 matching 13 bases. Unmatched junction bases numbered 3, after V lost 0 bases and J lost 4 bases. CDR3 length equals 16 residues. Germline lookup yields CDR1 DFQATT and CDR2 SNEGSKA (reference sequence). The DNA of the CDR3 is TGCAGTGCTAGAGATGGGACTAGCGGGATTTACAATGAGCAGTTCTTC. Its translation: CSARDGTSGIYNEQFF.

In its sample, this clonotype was seen many times. The J gene is TRBJ1-1, the V gene TRBV27; a possible D gene is TRBD1 (5 bases). Trimming stripped 4 bases from V and 6 bases from J, with 12 bases between. Germline CDR1 and CDR2: MNHEY and SMNVEV (reference sequence). CDR3 length: 13 residues. The CDR3 is CASSSQGEAEAFF. DNA for the CDR3: TGTGCCAGCAGTTCGCAGGGTGAGGCTGAAGCTTTCTTT.

V usage is TRBV6-2 or TRBV6-3 and J usage is TRBJ2-5, with unresolved D. The germline V gene has CDR1 MNHEY and CDR2 SVGEGT. V lost 0 bases and J lost 1, with 6 bases in between. The CDR3 covers 14 residues. In DNA, the CDR3 is TGTGCCAGCAGTTACTCGAGTCCCCAAGAGACCCAGTACTTC. It yields the protein CASSYSSPQETQYF.

This clonotype was detected only a few times. Just one base apart from a much larger clone, this may be a read error. The chain employs TRBV28 and TRBJ2-2; 10 nucleotides align to TRBD1. CDR3 length equals 16 residues. The germline gives CDR1 MDHEN, CDR2 SYDVKM. V gave up 6 bases and J gave up 5 bases; unmatched junction bases: 9. The CDR3: CASSLGQGLGTGELFF. The CDR3 bases are TGTGCCAGCAGCCTGGGACAGGGGCTAGGGACCGGGGAGCTGTTTTTT.

This clonotype has at least ten counts. The gene calls are TRBV10-3 and TRBJ2-3; tentative D call: TRBD2 (6 bases). Trimming left V 8 bases short and J 0 bases short, with 15 bases between. From germline, CDR1 is ENHRY and CDR2 SYGVKD. The CDR3 loop spans 15 amino acids. CDR3 protein: CAIPRRRGSTDTQYF. DNA of the CDR3: TGTGCCATCCCGAGGAGGCGGGGTAGCACAGATACGCAGTATTTT.

There are a few counts of this clonotype. The genes are TRBV29-1 and TRBJ2-1; 16 nucleotides align to TRBD2. The CDR3 totals 15 residues. Looked up from germline, CDR1 is SQVTM and CDR2 is ANQGSEA. The V and J ends lost 4 bases and 10 bases, in that order; junction bases with no gene match: 7. CDR3 sequence reads: CSVGGTSGRALEQFF. The CDR3, as DNA: TGCAGCGTTGGAGGGACTAGCGGGAGGGCCTTGGAGCAGTTCTTC.

Note on this clonotype: A read error is likely, as this CDR3 ends without the conserved phenylalanine or tryptophan. The limits of the CDR3 on the DNA are not certain, so only TCRdb's listed CDR3 is given. CDR3 loop: CASRPPDGTLRKFY. The rearrangement uses TRBV6-5 and TRBJ2-1; the D segment call TRBD1 is taken from the table without a DNA check. The CDR3 numbers 14 amino acids, ends counted. Per the germline V gene, CDR1 is MNHEY and CDR2 is SVGAGI.

The chain joins TRBV4-1 to TRBJ2-3; 11 bases agree with TRBD2. Germline V CDR1 and CDR2: MGHRA, YSYEKL. The CDR3 is 17 residues long. Trimming at V came to 2 bases and at J to 2 bases, leaving 6 bases not matched to a gene. This CDR3 reads CASSQPGLAEITDTQYF. CDR3 sequence (DNA): TGCGCCAGCAGCCAACCGGGACTAGCGGAAATCACAGATACGCAGTATTTT.

There are a few counts of this clonotype. The V and J genes are TRBV7-9 and TRBJ2-3; D uncertain. The CDR3 is made up of 14 amino acids. V shed 0 bases and J shed 4 bases, with 8 bases lying between them. Germline V gene sequence: CDR1 SEHNR, CDR2 FQNEAQ (reference sequence). In nucleotides, the CDR3 is TGTGCCAGCAGCTTAGCGATCTCGGCAGATACGCAGTATTTT. Its protein product is CASSLAISADTQYF.

The table lists this clonotype with a few counts. The J gene is TRBJ2-4, the V gene TRBV7-2; TRBD1 is a possible D gene (7 bases). The V end lost 1 base, the J end lost 0 bases, and 16 bases lay between the germline ends. The CDR3 is 18 residues long. The germline CDR1 and CDR2 sequences are SGHTA and FQGNSA. CDR3 protein: CASSLGSRDSGAKNIQYF. The CDR3 region has the DNA TGTGCCAGCAGCTTAGGTTCGCGGGACAGCGGAGCCAAAAACATTCAGTACTTC.

In this sample, this clonotype turned up a few times. J is TRBJ2-1 and V is TRBV7-9; 14 nucleotides agree with TRBD2. The CDR3 extends over 17 amino acids. CDR1 and CDR2 (germline): SEHNR, FQNEAQ (reference sequence). V gave up 6 bases and J gave up 8 bases; unmatched junction bases: 12. The CDR3 here is CASRSRLAGGPSDEQFF. The CDR3 nucleotides read TGTGCCAGCAGATCGCGACTAGCGGGAGGGCCGTCGGATGAGCAGTTCTTC.

This clonotype was detected many times. The J gene is TRBJ1-4, the V gene TRBV6-1, with unresolved D. V lost 0 bases to trimming and J lost 4 bases, with 12 bases between them. Germline CDR1 reads MNHNS; CDR2 reads SASEGT. The CDR3 has 16 residues. The CDR3 spells CASSEARRTVNEKLFF. The CDR3 nucleotides read TGTGCCAGCAGTGAAGCCCGACGGACTGTTAATGAAAAACTGTTTTTT.

This clonotype was seen ten or more times. The rearrangement links TRBV4-3 to TRBJ2-7; 9 positions match TRBD1. Germline lookup yields CDR1 LGHNA and CDR2 YSLEER. The CDR3 covers 16 residues. The V and J ends lost 0 bases and 4 bases, in that order; junction bases with no gene match: 7. The CDR3 spells CASSQDSLTGGYEQYF. The CDR3 bases are TGCGCCAGCAGCCAAGATTCCCTGACAGGGGGATACGAGCAGTACTTC.

There are many counts of this clonotype. The chain uses TRBV6-2 or TRBV6-3 and TRBJ1-5; no definite D call. The CDR3 length is 19 residues. Per the germline V gene, CDR1 is MNHEY and CDR2 is SVGEGT. V dropped 4 bases and J dropped 0 bases, with 22 bases sitting between them. The CDR3 reads CASSSYRMISEHSNQPQHF. In DNA, the CDR3 is TGTGCCAGCAGTTCCTACCGGATGATCTCAGAACATAGCAATCAGCCCCAGCATTTT.

The table lists this clonotype with many counts. V and J are TRBV12-3 or TRBV12-4 and TRBJ2-1; 7 positions match TRBD2. The CDR3 covers 15 residues. The J segment lost 3 bases and the V segment lost 8 bases, leaving 10 bases of the junction unmatched. DNA for the CDR3: TGTGCCAGCCTAGGGAGCGGGATCTACTACAATGAGCAGTTCTTC. Protein sequence: CASLGSGIYYNEQFF.

Ten or more counts support this clonotype. The gene calls are TRBV29-1 and TRBJ1-1; D remains ambiguous. The CDR3 is made up of 11 amino acids. Trimming removed 7 bases at V and 5 bases at J, with 11 bases between. Looked up from germline, CDR1 is SQVTM and CDR2 is ANQGSEA. Written as DNA, the CDR3 is TGCAGCGACCGGTTGGAAACTGAAGCTTTCTTT. The encoded protein is CSDRLETEAFF.

This clonotype has at least ten counts. The CDR3 region has the DNA TGTGCCAGCAGCTTATGGGGGGATGAGCAGTTCTTC. Protein product: CASSLWGDEQFF. The chain has TRBV7-2 and TRBJ2-1; D is perhaps TRBD2 (6 bases). The germline CDR1 and CDR2 sequences are SGHTA and FQGNSA. Trimming took off 2 bases at V and 8 bases at J, with 7 bases between the two ends. CDR3 length equals 12 residues.